This T cell receptor (beta chain) was profiled in a study of early T cells in non-severe SARS-CoV-2 infection. The overall study: The study sequenced bulk RNA from unsorted whole blood, with chains unpaired. Overall study results and limits: Anti-spike CD8 responses were favored by VDJdb matching, which missed private and CD4 specificities.

V shed 6 bases, J shed 6 bases, and the junction held 4 bases outside the gene matches. Germline V gene lookup returns CDR1 DFQATT and CDR2 SNEGSKA (reference sequence). The CDR3 is made up of 11 amino acids. From the 5' RACE reads, TCRdb called clonotypes with MiXCR, one entry per CDR3 protein. The table shows fewer than 40,000 distinct CDR3 sequences, with roughly 7.1% occurring only once. This clonotype was seen a handful of times. The antigen is not known. The sequence was obtained from an adult who was a healthcare worker with PCR-confirmed SARS-CoV-2 infection or an uninfected control (not recorded which). The sequenced sample was whole blood, obtained at baseline. This chain connects TRBV20-1 to TRBJ1-1; 7 positions agree with TRBD1. This chain's CDR3 is CSASTGPEAFF. CDR3 DNA sequence: TGCAGTGCGTCGACAGGGCCTGAAGCTTTCTTT.